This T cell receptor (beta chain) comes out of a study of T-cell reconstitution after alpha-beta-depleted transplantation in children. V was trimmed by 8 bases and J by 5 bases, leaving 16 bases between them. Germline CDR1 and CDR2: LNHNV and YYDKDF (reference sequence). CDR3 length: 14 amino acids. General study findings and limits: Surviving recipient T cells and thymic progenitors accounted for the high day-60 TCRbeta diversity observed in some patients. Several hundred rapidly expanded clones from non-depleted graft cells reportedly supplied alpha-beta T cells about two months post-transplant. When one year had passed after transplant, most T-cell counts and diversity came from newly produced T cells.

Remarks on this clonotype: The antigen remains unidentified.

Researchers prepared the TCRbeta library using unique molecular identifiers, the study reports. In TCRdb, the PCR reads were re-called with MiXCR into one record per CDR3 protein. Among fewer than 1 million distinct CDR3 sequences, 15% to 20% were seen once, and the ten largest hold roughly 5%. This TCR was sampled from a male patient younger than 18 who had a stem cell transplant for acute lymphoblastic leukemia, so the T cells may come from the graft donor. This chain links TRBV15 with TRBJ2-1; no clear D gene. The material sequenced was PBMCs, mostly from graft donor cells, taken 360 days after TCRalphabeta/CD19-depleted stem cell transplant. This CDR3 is CATVRFYTNNEQFF. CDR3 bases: TGTGCCACCGTCAGGTTTTACACAAACAATGAGCAGTTCTTC.